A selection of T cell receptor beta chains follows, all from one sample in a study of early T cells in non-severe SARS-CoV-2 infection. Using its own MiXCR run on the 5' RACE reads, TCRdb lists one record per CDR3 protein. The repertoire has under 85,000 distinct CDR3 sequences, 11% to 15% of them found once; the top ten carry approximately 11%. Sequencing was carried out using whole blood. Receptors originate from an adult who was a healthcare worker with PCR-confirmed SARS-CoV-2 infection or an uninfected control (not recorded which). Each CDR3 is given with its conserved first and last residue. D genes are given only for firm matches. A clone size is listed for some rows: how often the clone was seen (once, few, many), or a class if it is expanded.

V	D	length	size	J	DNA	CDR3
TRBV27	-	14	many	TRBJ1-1	TGTGCCAGCAGTTGGGCCGTAGGGGTCACTGAAGCTTTCTTT	CASSWAVGVTEAFF
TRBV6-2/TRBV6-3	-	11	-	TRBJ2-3	TGTGCCAGCAGCCAATCAGATACGCAGTATTTT	CASSQSDTQYF
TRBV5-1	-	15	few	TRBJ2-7	TGCGCCAGCAGCTTGGCCCTAGCTAGCGCCTACGAGCAGTACTTC	CASSLALASAYEQYF
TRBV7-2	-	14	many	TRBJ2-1	TGTGCCAGCAGCTTAGGCGCCGATTACAATGAGCAGTTCTTC	CASSLGADYNEQFF
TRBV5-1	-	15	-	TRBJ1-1	TGCGCCAGCACCTTAGCCTCGGGGATAGTAACTGAAGCTTTCTTT	CASTLASGIVTEAFF
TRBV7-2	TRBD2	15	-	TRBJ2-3	TGTGCCAGCAGCCCACAGCGGGGGCTGTCAGATACGCAGTATTTT	CASSPQRGLSDTQYF
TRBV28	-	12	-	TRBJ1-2	TGTGCCCACGCGGAGGCCTGGGATGGCTACACCTTC	CAHAEAWDGYTF
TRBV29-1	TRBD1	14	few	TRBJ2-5	TGCAGCGTTGCCGCGACAGGGGTCCAAGAGACCCAGTACTTC	CSVAATGVQETQYF
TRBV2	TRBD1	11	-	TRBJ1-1	TGTGCCAGCAGAGACAGGGCCGGGGCTTTCTTT	CASRDRAGAFF
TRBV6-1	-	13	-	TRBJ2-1	TGTGCCAGCAGTGATGTCTCGAACCGTGAGCAGTTCTTC	CASSDVSNREQFF
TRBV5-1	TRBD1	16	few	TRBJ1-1	TGCGCCAGCAGCCTACGGACAGGGCGCATGAACACTGAAGCTTTCTTT	CASSLRTGRMNTEAFF